Sequencing of this TCR beta chain was carried out in a study of T cells after yellow fever vaccination (dated by TCRdb to the late 2010s). Background on the whole study: The SMART-Seq v4 Ultra Low Input RNA kit was used to prepare libraries from fractions with low cell numbers. Blood was collected at multiple timepoints before and after primary and secondary immunization, and bulk PBMC replicates and cell subsets were isolated. Two healthy male donors made up the cohort, one aged 18 to 30 years and the other aged 30 to 40 years. To follow T-cell clones before and after both primary and booster YFV17D yellow fever vaccination, bulk TCR alpha and beta repertoires underwent longitudinal sequencing.

TCRdb lists the instrument as Illumina NovaSeq 6000. TCR cDNA was synthesized by 5'RACE template switching, through which a universal primer site and unique molecular identifiers were introduced. Priming of cDNA synthesis was performed from both the TCR alpha and TCR beta constant segments. Libraries were amplified in two PCR steps, with sample barcodes and sequencing adapters added in the second step. Sequencing of the libraries was done on either Illumina HiSeq 2500 (2x100 bp) or NovaSeq (2x150 bp). The study's processing was this. MIGEC was used to demultiplex reads and collapse the reads into UMI consensus sequences, and MiXCR was used for V(D)J alignment. Using edgeR on replicate PBMC samples, clonotypes were called vaccine-responding if FDR was below 0.01 and the log2 fold change was above 5 up to day 15. Each bulk clonotype was labeled CD4 or CD8 based on which sequenced repertoire, CD4 or CD8, contained the clonotype at higher abundance. The public reads were quality trimmed at Q25 with fastp and then assembled into clones with MiXCR by TCRdb, keeping productive beta chains. Every CDR3 protein is listed once, alongside the most common genes and DNA of its rows. The V and J calls reflect TCRdb's pipeline rather than the authors' work. The table for this sample lists 300,000 to 350,000 distinct CDR3 sequences; 4% to 5.5% of them were counted only once. The ten largest make up roughly a fifth of the sample.

This clonotype was seen at least ten times. The clone's antigen remains unknown. No base qualities exist here, and no much larger clone lies one base off it. The paper as a whole reports these results and caveats: Compared with the primary T-cell response, the secondary T-cell response was faster but weaker, reaching its peak on day 5 rather than on day 15. A small share of clonotypes occurred in both CD4 and CD8 compartments, likely arising from convergent recombination. FACS-sorted repertoires could contain abundant contaminating clonotypes from the bulk population, so computational filtering was required. The study included only a couple of donors, which limits how far the findings can be generalized. After the booster, most of the clones that had expanded following primary vaccination were detected again (roughly 97% of CD4 and around 90% of CD8), which suggests that memory was broadly maintained.

The treatment or condition tag for this specimen amounts to: live attenuated yellow fever vaccine strain. At every blood-draw timepoint, two biological replicates of bulk PBMCs were collected. A standard Ficoll-Paque protocol was used to isolate PBMCs from peripheral blood. TriZol was used to extract RNA from bulk PBMCs, from CD4 and CD8 fractions, and from dextramer-positive and dextramer-negative fractions. This clonotype was obtained from a man aged 18-30 years who received the YFV17D yellow fever vaccine. The input for sequencing was PBMCs, taken 15 days after the yellow fever booster vaccination.

The CDR3: CASSPLSGDTQYF. The nucleotide sequence reads as follows: TGTGCCAGCTCACCACTTTCCGGGGATACGCAGTATTTT. The chain is assembled from TRBV18 and TRBJ2-3; the D segment cannot be called with confidence. From the germline V gene, CDR1 is KGHSH and CDR2 is LQKENI. V gives up 1 base and J gives up 6 bases, and the segment between their germline ends measures 8 bases. CDR3 length: 13 amino acids, cysteine to phenylalanine. Of all the DNA, just the CDR3 is kept, 39 bases in frame from base 1.